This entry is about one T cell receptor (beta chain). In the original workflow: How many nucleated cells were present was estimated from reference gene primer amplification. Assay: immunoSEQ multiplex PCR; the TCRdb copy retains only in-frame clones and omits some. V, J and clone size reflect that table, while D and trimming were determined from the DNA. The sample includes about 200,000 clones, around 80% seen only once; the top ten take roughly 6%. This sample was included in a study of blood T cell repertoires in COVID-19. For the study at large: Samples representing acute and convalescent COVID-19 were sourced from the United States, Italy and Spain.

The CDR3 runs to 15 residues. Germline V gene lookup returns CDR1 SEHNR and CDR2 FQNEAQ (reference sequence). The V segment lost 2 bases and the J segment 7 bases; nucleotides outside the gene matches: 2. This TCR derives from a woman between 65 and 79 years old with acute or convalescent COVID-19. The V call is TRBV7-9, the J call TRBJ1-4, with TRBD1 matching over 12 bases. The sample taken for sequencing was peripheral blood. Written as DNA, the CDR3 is TGTGCCAGCAGCTTATCGGGACAGGGGGCTGAAAAACTGTTTTTT. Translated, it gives CASSLSGQGAEKLFF. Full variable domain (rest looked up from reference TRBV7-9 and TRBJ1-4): DTGVSQNPRHKITKRGQNVTFRCDPISEHNRLYWYRQTLGQGPEFLTYFQNEAQLEKSRLLSDRFSAERPKGSFSTLEIQRTEQGDSAMYLCASSLSGQGAEKLFFGSGTQLSVL.